The next 31 T cell receptor beta chains were all read from a single sample in a study of molecular identifiers for immune sequencing clone quantification. TCRdb recomputed calls from the PCR reads with MiXCR, one row per CDR3 protein. The sample holds tens of thousands of distinct CDR3 sequences, about a fifth seen once. Sequencing was carried out using naive CD8+ T cells from blood, with Jurkat cell RNA spiked in. Subset reported: FACS-sorted CD8+CD4-CCR7+CD45RA+ naive T cells. The receptors were sampled from a human donor in good health. Some libraries in this study had Jurkat cell RNA spiked in.

With regard to this clonotype: Likely a read error: the CDR3 ends without its conserved phenylalanine or tryptophan. The chain uses TRBV20-1 and TRBJ1-2; no reliable D call. The germline gives CDR1 DFQATT, CDR2 SNEGSKA (reference sequence). Trimming took 0 bases from V and 5 from J, leaving 13 bases between them. The CDR3 has 14 amino acids. The CDR3 protein is CSARDIGMGYGYTS. The CDR3, as DNA: TGCAGTGCTAGAGATATTGGGATGGGTTATGGCTACACCTCC.

This clonotype was recorded a few times. This sequence may be a read error, since a much larger clone differs from it by one base. The genes are TRBV28 and TRBJ2-2, with D possibly called TRBD1 or TRBD2 (5 bases each). The CDR3 contains 15 residues. Germline assignment: CDR1 MDHEN and CDR2 SYDVKM. The CDR3 is CVSSLGTSPPGELFF. The CDR3 DNA reads as TGTGTCAGCAGTTTGGGGACCTCACCCCCCGGGGAGCTGTTTTTT.

This chain joins TRBV19 and TRBJ2-1, with TRBD1 matching 7 bases. Losses at the gene ends were 8 bases for V and 8 bases for J; bases not matched to a gene: 9. The CDR3 has 13 residues. CDR1 and CDR2 (germline): LNHDA, SQIVND (reference sequence). The CDR3 sequence: CASALTGKDEQFF. In DNA, the CDR3 is TGTGCCAGTGCACTGACAGGGAAGGATGAGCAGTTCTTC.

This clonotype has a count of ten or more. The chain has TRBV20-1 and TRBJ2-7; no clear D gene. V was shortened by 3 bases and J by 1 base, with 13 bases between the two germline ends. There are 14 residues in the CDR3. Germline V gives CDR1 DFQATT, CDR2 SNEGSKA (reference sequence). The CDR3 bases are TGCAGTGCTAGCCTTGTGGGCGGATCCTACGAGCAGTACTTC. Translated: CSASLVGGSYEQYF.

The chain has TRBV19 and TRBJ1-2; a possible D gene is TRBD1 (5 bases). CDR1 is LNHDA and CDR2 is SQIVND in the germline V gene (reference sequence). Trimming shortened V by 3 bases and J by 0 bases, and 17 bases separated the two germline ends. The CDR3 consists of 17 residues. Here the CDR3 DNA reads TGTGCCAGTAGTATCGAAACTGGACAACTAGCTAACTATGGCTACACCTTC. It is translated as CASSIETGQLANYGYTF.

This clonotype was counted many times. The CDR3 nucleotides read TGTGCCAGCAGCCCCAGCTCGCGCCTTTGGCAGTTCTTC. Protein product: CASSPSSRLWQFF. V is TRBV7-9 and J is TRBJ2-1, with D unresolved. This CDR3 spans 13 amino acids. The germline gives CDR1 SEHNR, CDR2 FQNEAQ (reference sequence). Between the trimmed V and J ends, which lost 5 bases and 12 bases, there was a span of 17 bases. Drawing the rest from reference TRBV7-9 and TRBJ2-1, the complete variable domain is DTGVSQNPRHKITKRGQNVTFRCDPISEHNRLYWYRQTLGQGPEFLTYFQNEAQLEKSRLLSDRFSAERPKGSFSTLEIQRTEQGDSAMYLCASSPSSRLWQFFGPGTRLTVL.

This clonotype was detected many times. The chain links TRBV27 to TRBJ1-2; 9 bases fit TRBD1. CDR1 and CDR2 (germline): MNHEY, SMNVEV (reference sequence). The CDR3 consists of 16 residues. Here the CDR3 DNA reads TGTGCTTCTTGGGGTTTAGAACAGGGGGCTGTCTATGGCTACACCTTC. Protein product: CASWGLEQGAVYGYTF.

This clonotype was counted between two and nine times. The chain joins TRBV6-2 or TRBV6-3 to TRBJ2-1; a possible D gene is TRBD1 (7 bases). Trimming cost V 2 bases and J 9 bases, with 17 bases left between them. Looked up from germline, CDR1 is MNHEY and CDR2 is SVGEGT. The CDR3 is made up of 15 amino acids. The CDR3 sequence is CASSYPQGTAGEQFF. In DNA, the CDR3 is TGTGCCAGCAGTTACCCCCAGGGGACAGCGGGTGAGCAGTTCTTC.

This clonotype was observed at least ten times. The V call is TRBV2, the J call TRBJ2-7, with 10 bases aligning to TRBD1. Losses at the gene ends were 5 bases for V and 0 bases for J; bases not matched to a gene: 4. The germline gives CDR1 SNHLY, CDR2 FYNNEI. This CDR3 is built from 15 residues. CDR3 region: CASSPGQGGSYEQYF. CDR3 nucleotides: TGTGCCAGCAGTCCAGGACAGGGGGGCTCCTACGAGCAGTACTTC.

This clonotype came up many times. The chain joins TRBV4-3 to TRBJ2-7; D ambiguous. The CDR3 spans 14 residues. Per the germline V gene, CDR1 is LGHNA and CDR2 is YSLEER. V was cut by 1 base and J by 1 base, with 8 bases left in between. CDR3 residues: CASSQGIASYEQYF. CDR3 coding DNA: TGCGCCAGCAGCCAAGGTATCGCGTCCTACGAGCAGTACTTC.

Concerning this clonotype: A much bigger clone sits one base away, suggesting this may be a read error. V is TRBV24-1 and J is TRBJ2-2; possible D gene TRBD2, 5 bases. This CDR3 is built from 14 residues. From germline, CDR1 is KGHDR and CDR2 SFDVKD. The CDR3 DNA reads TGTGTCACCAGCCGGTACGGGGACACCGGGGAGCTGTTTTTT. Translating gives CVTSRYGDTGELFF.

The sample holds many counts of this clonotype. V gene TRBV13 combines with J gene TRBJ1-1, with unresolved D. Germline CDR1 reads PRHDT; CDR2 reads FYEKMQ (reference sequence). Between the trimmed V and J ends, which lost 1 base and 8 bases, there was a span of 8 bases. The CDR3 length is 12 residues. The CDR3 nucleotides are TGTGCCAGCAGCTTAGATAGGAGGGAAGCTTTCTTT. Translating gives CASSLDRREAFF.

The chain is built from TRBV10-3 and TRBJ1-1; D call uncertain. Germline lookup yields CDR1 ENHRY and CDR2 SYGVKD. Trimming left V 0 bases short and J 7 bases short, with 15 bases between. The CDR3 runs to 15 residues. CDR3 bases: TGTGCCATCAGTGAGTCTGCGGGAACCGGGGATGAAGCTTTCTTT. It is translated as CAISESAGTGDEAFF.

The J gene is TRBJ1-6, the V gene TRBV7-2; D may be TRBD1 (6 bases). This CDR3 region has 18 residues. Trimming shortened V by 3 bases and J by 7 bases, and 22 bases separated the two germline ends. Per germline, CDR1 SGHTA and CDR2 FQGNSA. CDR3 residues: CASSLESVTGHRNSPLHF. The CDR3 DNA sequence: TGTGCCAGCAGCTTGGAATCAGTCACGGGACATAGGAATTCACCCCTCCACTTT.

There are many counts of this clonotype. The chain is built from TRBV27 and TRBJ1-5; 9 nucleotides align to TRBD1. J gave up 7 bases and V 5 bases, and 6 bases lay outside the gene matches. The CDR3 extends over 14 amino acids. Per the germline V gene, CDR1 is MNHEY and CDR2 is SMNVEV (reference sequence). The DNA of the CDR3 is TGTGCCAGCAGTCCCCGGACAGGGGACCAGCCCCAGCATTTT. Translation: CASSPRTGDQPQHF.

This clonotype was seen many times. CDR3 in DNA: TGTGCCAGCAGCCCTTATGGCCAAGAGACCCAGTACTTC. Encoded protein: CASSPYGQETQYF. The chain has TRBV28 and TRBJ2-5, with no clear D. CDR1 is MDHEN, CDR2 SYDVKM, per germline. V was clipped by 6 bases and J by 1 base, with 9 bases between them. The CDR3 length is 13 residues.

This clonotype has at least ten counts. The rearrangement joins TRBV29-1 to TRBJ2-2; possibly TRBD2 for D (5 bases). This CDR3 region has 11 residues. V lost 5 bases, J lost 6 bases, and 7 bases lay in between. The germline V gene has CDR1 SQVTM and CDR2 ANQGSEA. The CDR3 spells CSVPGSGELFF. CDR3 bases: TGCAGCGTTCCGGGGTCCGGGGAGCTGTTTTTT.

This clonotype was recorded many times. This sequence joins TRBV7-3 and TRBJ2-7; the D gene is possibly TRBD1 (5 bases). V was pared by 6 bases and J by 0 bases, with 9 bases between. CDR1 is SGHTA and CDR2 is FQGTGA in the germline V gene. The length of the CDR3 is 13 residues. The CDR3 coding sequence is TGTGCCAGCAGTCTGGGGCCCTCCTACGAGCAGTACTTC. Its translation: CASSLGPSYEQYF.

Concerning this clonotype: One end of the junction fails to match germline, which may point to a read error. V is TRBV12-3 or TRBV12-4 and J is TRBJ2-1; TRBD2 is a possible D gene (5 bases). The CDR3 runs 15 residues. The CDR3 nucleotides are TGTGCCAGCAGTTTATTGGGTTCCCCCGGGAATGAGCGGCTCTTC. It specifies CASSLLGSPGNERLF.

Note on this clonotype: This may be a read error: a much more frequent sequence differs by one nucleotide. J is TRBJ1-5 and V is TRBV15; D might be TRBD1 (5 bases). Germline V gene lookup returns CDR1 LNHNV and CDR2 YYDKDF (reference sequence). This CDR3 is 15 amino acids long. For the CDR3, the DNA is TGTGCCACCAGCAGACAGGGTTCCAGCAAACAGCCCCAGCATTTT. This codes for CATSRQGSSKQPQHF.

The chain uses TRBV7-9 and TRBJ2-1; D ambiguous. This CDR3 comprises 12 residues. Trimming pared 1 base from V and 10 bases from J, leaving 8 bases between. Germline CDR1 SEHNR, CDR2 FQNEAQ (reference sequence). The CDR3 reads CASSLDSSEQFF. CDR3 bases: TGTGCCAGCAGCTTAGATTCATCCGAGCAGTTCTTC.

The sample holds many counts of this clonotype. The chain uses TRBV20-1 and TRBJ2-4; 7 nucleotides line up with TRBD2. After removal of 5 bases from V and 6 bases from J, the junction contained 7 bases not matched to a gene. CDR1 and CDR2 from the germline V gene are DFQATT and SNEGSKA (reference sequence). This CDR3 has 13 amino acids. For the CDR3, the DNA is TGCAGTGCTTTAGCGGGTGCGGGAAACATTCAGTACTTC. Translation: CSALAGAGNIQYF.

This clonotype showed up just a few times. The chain carries TRBV29-1 and TRBJ2-1; D unclear. The CDR3 is 14 residues long. Germline loops: CDR1 SQVTM, CDR2 ANQGSEA. V lost 0 bases and J 8 bases, leaving 14 bases between the germline ends. CDR3 sequence: CSVEEGSGWDEQFF. CDR3 nucleotide sequence: TGCAGCGTTGAAGAAGGCTCGGGTTGGGATGAGCAGTTCTTC.

This clonotype was seen once. A much larger clonotype is one base distant, so this may be a read error. V and J are TRBV29-1 and TRBJ2-7; D is uncertain. V gave up 4 bases and J gave up 5 bases, with 3 bases separating them. The CDR3 contains 9 residues. Germline V lookup: CDR1 SQVTM, CDR2 ANQGSEA. The chain's CDR3 is CSVVHEQYF. The CDR3 DNA reads TGCAGCGTTGTCCACGAGCAGTACTTC.

This clonotype appeared many times. V and J are TRBV21-1 and TRBJ2-5. TRBV21-1 is given as a pseudogene. The length of the CDR3 is 17 residues. CDR3 sequence reads: CASSKDNRQSLQETQYF. The CDR3 DNA is TGTGCCAGCAGCAAAGATAACAGACAATCCCTCCAAGAGACCCAGTACTTC.

This clonotype was seen many times. V is TRBV7-9 and J is TRBJ2-3; D is possibly TRBD2 (6 bases). Germline CDR1 is SEHNR and CDR2 is FQNEAQ (reference sequence). V was cut by 5 bases and J by 3 bases, with 24 bases left in between. This CDR3 comprises 18 residues. The CDR3 sequence: CASSPAPRAAGRTDTQYF. For the CDR3, the DNA is TGTGCCAGCAGCCCCGCCCCGAGGGCAGCGGGCAGGACAGATACGCAGTATTTT.

This clonotype was recorded many times. The V and J genes are TRBV10-3 and TRBJ2-3, with TRBD1 as a possible D gene (6 bases). The CDR3 is 16 residues long. Germline V lookup: CDR1 ENHRY, CDR2 SYGVKD. Trimming took 7 bases from V and 0 from J, leaving 17 bases between them. In DNA form, the CDR3 reads TGTGCCATCAAACCAATACGGGACACTAGCACAGATACGCAGTATTTT. Amino acid sequence: CAIKPIRDTSTDTQYF.

This clonotype has only a few counts. J is TRBJ2-1 and V is TRBV10-3; 10 bases are shared with TRBD2. CDR1 ENHRY and CDR2 SYGVKD come from the germline V gene. The CDR3 extends over 16 amino acids. V dropped 4 bases and J dropped 3; count of bases not matched to a gene: 6. CDR3 bases: TGTGCCATCAGTGGGGGGACTAGCGCGAACTACAATGAGCAGTTCTTC. Translating it yields CAISGGTSANYNEQFF.

The table lists this clonotype with many counts. This rearrangement joins TRBV4-3 to TRBJ2-7; the D gene could be TRBD1 or TRBD2 (5 bases each). The CDR3 contains 15 residues. Germline CDR1 reads LGHNA; CDR2 reads YSLEER. Trimming took 0 bases from V and 4 from J, leaving 13 bases between them. CDR3 amino acids: CASSQDRWGTYEQYF. The CDR3 nucleotides are TGCGCCAGCAGCCAAGATAGATGGGGGACGTACGAGCAGTACTTC.

The table lists this clonotype with many counts. The rearrangement joins TRBV6-2 or TRBV6-3 to TRBJ2-1, with 7 bases lining up with TRBD2. The CDR3 is 16 residues long. V lost 0 bases and J lost 5; bases outside the gene matches: 7. Per the germline V gene, CDR1 is MNHEY and CDR2 is SVGEGT. Written as DNA, the CDR3 is TGTGCCAGCAGTTACTCCCGGGAGCGGGGTCACAATGAGCAGTTCTTC. Protein sequence: CASSYSRERGHNEQFF.

As regards this clonotype: A much larger clonotype is one base distant, so this may be a read error. The CDR3 DNA sequence: TGCAGTGCTAGAGGTCGGATCTTC. It encodes CSARGRIF. This chain links TRBV20-1 with TRBJ2-1; D gene ambiguous. Germline V gives CDR1 DFQATT, CDR2 SNEGSKA (reference sequence). The CDR3 extends over 8 amino acids.